A single sample gave rise to the 28 T cell receptor beta chains below, sequenced in a study of blood T cell repertoires in COVID-19. Repertoires were generated with immunoSEQ multiplex PCR, while TCRdb's copy carries only in-frame clones and drops some. The table lists about 280,000 clones, around nine tenths of them singletons, with around 12% in the top ten. What was sequenced was peripheral blood. The receptors come from a woman between 70 and 85 years old with COVID-19, enrolled during active disease.

This clone was seen more than once but under ten times. This chain links TRBV30 with TRBJ1-2; TRBD1 matches 7 bases. From germline, CDR1 is GTSNPN and CDR2 SVGIG (reference sequence). The CDR3 extends over 13 amino acids. The trim removed 0 bases at V and 6 bases at J, leaving 4 bases unmatched. The DNA of the CDR3 is TGTGCCTGGAGTGTTAGGGGGCCAGATGGCTACACCTTC. This gives the protein CAWSVRGPDGYTF.

CDR3 sequence (DNA): TGCAGCGTTGAAGAGGGACACTACTCTGGAAACACCATATATTTT. It yields the protein CSVEEGHYSGNTIYF. The chain employs TRBV29-1 and TRBJ1-3; TRBD1 is a possible D gene (6 bases). Germline-derived CDR1 and CDR2 are SQVTM and ANQGSEA. Trimming removed 0 bases at V and 0 bases at J, with 9 bases between. CDR3 size: 15 residues.

The J gene is TRBJ1-3, the V gene TRBV6-5, with a possible D match to TRBD1 (6 bases). Trimming stripped 4 bases from V and 4 bases from J, with 14 bases between. CDR3 length: 15 amino acids. The germline V gene has CDR1 MNHEY and CDR2 SVGAGI. DNA for the CDR3: TGTGCCAGCAGTTCAGGGGTAGCGGGGGGAAACACCATATATTTT. Encoded protein: CASSSGVAGGNTIYF.

The chain employs TRBV30 and TRBJ2-7; D gene ambiguous. Germline V gives CDR1 GTSNPN, CDR2 SVGIG (reference sequence). This CDR3 has 14 amino acids. V was pared by 2 bases and J by 2 bases, with 13 bases between. The CDR3 bases are TGTGCCTGGAGTCTTGAGAGAGGAACCTACGAGCAGTACTTC. This gives the protein CAWSLERGTYEQYF.

This clone is a singleton in its sample. The J gene is TRBJ1-3, the V gene TRBV27; the D gene is possibly TRBD1 (6 bases). The CDR3 covers 13 residues. Germline V gives CDR1 MNHEY, CDR2 SMNVEV (reference sequence). Trimming left V 5 bases short and J 4 bases short, with 9 bases between. CDR3 bases: TGTGCCAGCAGTACAGGGTACGGAAACACCATATATTTT. Translating gives CASSTGYGNTIYF.

This clone was seen a few times. The genes are TRBV5-4 and TRBJ2-7, with TRBD2 identical over 8 bases. J lost 6 bases, V lost 0 bases, and 5 bases had no gene match. The CDR3 length is 14 residues. Germline assignment: CDR1 SGHNT and CDR2 YYREEE (reference sequence). The CDR3 loop reads CASSLAGGPGEQYF. CDR3 in DNA: TGTGCCAGCAGCTTGGCGGGGGGGCCTGGCGAGCAGTACTTC.

The J gene is TRBJ2-6, the V gene TRBV29-1, with TRBD2 as a possible D gene (6 bases). Trimming took 6 bases from V and 0 from J, leaving 15 bases between them. The CDR3 contains 16 residues. Germline assignment: CDR1 SQVTM and CDR2 ANQGSEA. CDR3 sequence (DNA): TGCAGCGTCGGGGACTCCTTGAACTCTGGGGCCAACGTCCTGACTTTC. Translating gives CSVGDSLNSGANVLTF.

The V gene is TRBV5-1, the J gene TRBJ1-2, with TRBD1 matching 8 bases. The CDR3 consists of 15 residues. Germline V gene sequence: CDR1 SGHRS, CDR2 YFSETQ. The V and J ends lost 4 bases and 8 bases, in that order; junction bases with no gene match: 13. In DNA form, the CDR3 reads TGCGCCAGCAGCGTGGGATGGACAGGGAAAGGCGGCTACACCTTC. Residues: CASSVGWTGKGGYTF.

The chain has TRBV5-1 and TRBJ2-7, with D tentatively TRBD2 (6 bases). CDR3 length: 11 amino acids. Germline V gene lookup returns CDR1 SGHRS and CDR2 YFSETQ. Trimming removed 5 bases from V and 6 bases from J, with 9 bases in between. Here the CDR3 DNA reads TGCGCCAGCAGGGGGGGTCGCGAGCAGTACTTC. The encoded protein is CASRGGREQYF. The full variable domain, rest sourced from reference TRBV5-1 and TRBJ2-7, is KAGVTQTPRYLIKTRGQQVTLSCSPISGHRSVSWYQQTPGQGLQFLFEYFSETQRNKGNFPGRFSGRQFSNSRSEMNVSTLELGDSALYLCASRGGREQYFGPGTRLTVT.

The chain recombines TRBV15 with TRBJ1-1; 11 bases are shared with TRBD1. V dropped 1 base and J dropped 5; count of bases not matched to a gene: 9. Per germline, CDR1 LNHNV and CDR2 YYDKDF (reference sequence). The CDR3 is 17 residues long. The CDR3 reads CATSRGTGGALFTEAFF. The CDR3 DNA sequence: TGTGCCACCAGCAGAGGGACAGGGGGCGCATTATTTACTGAAGCTTTCTTT.

The chain combines TRBV2 with TRBJ2-5; 11 bases agree with TRBD1. Looked up from germline, CDR1 is SNHLY and CDR2 is FYNNEI. This CDR3 has 16 amino acids. V was clipped by 5 bases and J by 5 bases; unmatched bases: 10. CDR3 in amino acids: CASSRWTGGEGETQYF. The CDR3 region has the DNA TGTGCCAGCAGTCGCTGGACAGGGGGCGAAGGGGAGACCCAGTACTTC.

This chain connects TRBV6-5 to TRBJ2-3; 9 bases align to TRBD1. V lost 4 bases to trimming and J lost 6 bases; unmatched junction nucleotides: 5. CDR1 and CDR2 (germline): MNHEY, SVGAGI. The CDR3 has 14 amino acids. In DNA, the CDR3 is TGTGCCAGCAGTTCGGACAGGGGTGCTGATACGCAGTATTTT. Amino acids: CASSSDRGADTQYF.

The genes are TRBV5-3 and TRBJ1-1; 8 nucleotides align to TRBD1. TRBV5-3 is designated an ORF whose function remains uncertain. CDR3 length equals 17 residues. The junction had 12 bases not matched to a gene; V was cut back by 4 bases and J by 1 base. The CDR3 DNA reads TGTGCCAGAAGCCTACGACAGGACAGGGCGGCGAACACTGAAGCTTTCTTT. This sequence encodes CARSLRQDRAANTEAFF.

V and J are TRBV3-1 (or the pseudogene TRBV3-2) and TRBJ2-1, with D perhaps matching TRBD1 (5 bases). The CDR3 is 15 amino acids. V was trimmed by 1 base and J by 6 bases, leaving 13 bases between them. Germline V gives CDR1 LGHDT, CDR2 YNNKEL (reference sequence). CDR3 sequence (DNA): TGTGCCAGCAGCCAAGCAGGGTCCCTCGGCAATGAGCAGTTCTTC. Amino acid sequence: CASSQAGSLGNEQFF.

The rearrangement links TRBV13 to TRBJ2-7; D is perhaps TRBD2 (7 bases). Per the germline V gene, CDR1 is PRHDT and CDR2 is FYEKMQ (reference sequence). The ends were cut back, 0 bases at V and 8 bases at J, with 23 bases in the middle. The CDR3 loop spans 17 amino acids. The chain's CDR3 is CASSLGLLGGPSVQQYF. DNA for the CDR3: TGTGCCAGCAGCTTAGGCCTTTTGGGGGGGCCGTCGGTTCAGCAGTACTTC.

The V gene is TRBV7-2, the J gene TRBJ2-1; 9 bases line up with TRBD1. The CDR3 runs 13 residues. Germline V lookup: CDR1 SGHTA, CDR2 FQGNSA. The J segment lost 8 bases and the V segment lost 1 base, leaving 0 bases of the junction unmatched. The CDR3 nucleotides are TGTGCCAGCAGCTTAGGACAGGGGGATGAGCAGTTCTTC. It is translated as CASSLGQGDEQFF.

The rearrangement uses TRBV19 and TRBJ1-5; D ambiguous. Trimming pared 7 bases from V and 2 bases from J, leaving 12 bases between. Germline V gene data show CDR1 as LNHDA and CDR2 as SQIVND (reference sequence). The CDR3 is 14 residues long. The CDR3 spells CASTPGWGNQPQHF. CDR3 nucleotides: TGTGCCAGTACCCCGGGGTGGGGCAATCAGCCCCAGCATTTT.

This clone was detected only once. This rearrangement joins TRBV2 to TRBJ2-4; D is possibly TRBD2 (6 bases). V was pared by 5 bases and J by 6 bases, with 14 bases between. Looked up from germline, CDR1 is SNHLY and CDR2 is FYNNEI. There are 14 residues in the CDR3. The CDR3: CASSSPDGGNIQYF. CDR3 sequence (DNA): TGTGCCAGCAGTTCCCCTGACGGGGGAAACATTCAGTACTTC.

The rearrangement uses TRBV11-1 and TRBJ2-1, with 10 bases identical to TRBD1. The CDR3 spans 12 residues. The V and J ends lost 3 bases and 12 bases, in that order; junction bases with no gene match: 2. CDR1 and CDR2 from the germline V gene are SGHAT and FQDESV (reference sequence). Here the CDR3 reads CASSLGTGVQFF. Here the CDR3 DNA reads TGTGCCAGCAGCTTGGGGACAGGGGTGCAGTTCTTC. The variable domain in full, completed from reference TRBV11-1 and TRBJ2-1, reads EAEVAQSPRYKITEKSQAVAFWCDPISGHATLYWYRQILGQGPELLVQFQDESVVDDSQLPKDRFSAERLKGVDSTLKIQPAELGDSAMYLCASSLGTGVQFFGPGTRLTVL.

V usage is TRBV13 and J usage is TRBJ2-3; TRBD1 is a possible D gene (6 bases). With 6 bases removed from V and 6 bases from J, the gap between germline ends came to 19 bases. Germline V gene sequence: CDR1 PRHDT, CDR2 FYEKMQ (reference sequence). This CDR3 comprises 15 residues. The CDR3 DNA is TGTGCCAGCAGAGAGGGACATACGCTGGGGGATACGCAGTATTTT. Translated: CASREGHTLGDTQYF.

V is TRBV7-2 and J is TRBJ2-3; 8 bases map to TRBD2. CDR1 and CDR2 (germline): SGHTA, FQGNSA. J gave up 5 bases and V 3 bases, and 10 bases lay outside the gene matches. The CDR3 is 16 amino acids. CDR3 nucleotide sequence: TGTGCCAGCAGCTTCGCGGGGGGCCCCCTTGAAGATACGCAGTATTTT. This translates into CASSFAGGPLEDTQYF.

V gene TRBV9 combines with J gene TRBJ1-2; TRBD1 agrees at 8 bases. Germline trimming cut 4 bases from V and 3 bases from J; bases unmatched to any gene: 8. Germline CDR1 and CDR2: SGDLS and YYNGEE. CDR3 size: 15 residues. The CDR3 here is CASSPEPGGDYGYTF. The CDR3 DNA reads TGTGCCAGCAGCCCGGAACCAGGGGGCGACTATGGCTACACCTTC.

This rearrangement joins TRBV24-1 to TRBJ1-2, with 9 bases that match TRBD1. CDR3 length: 13 amino acids. V lost 7 bases and J lost 6; bases outside the gene matches: 5. CDR1 KGHDR and CDR2 SFDVKD come from the germline V gene. CDR3 coding DNA: TGTGCCACCAGAAGGGACAGGGACCATGGCTACACCTTC. Its translation: CATRRDRDHGYTF.

The V and J genes are TRBV5-1 and TRBJ2-4, with D possibly being TRBD2 (8 bases). Germline CDR1 and CDR2: SGHRS and YFSETQ. The CDR3 runs to 14 residues. Trimming cost V 4 bases and J 6 bases, with 14 bases left between them. The DNA of the CDR3 is TGCGCCAGCAGCCTCCGGGAGGGGGCAAACATTCAGTACTTC. This translates into CASSLREGANIQYF.

The chain combines TRBV24-1 with TRBJ2-3, with 11 bases fitting TRBD1. After removal of 9 bases from V and 6 bases from J, the junction contained 16 bases not matched to a gene. Germline-derived CDR1 and CDR2 are KGHDR and SFDVKD. This CDR3 has 17 residues. The CDR3 loop is CATGKGQGDTGGDTQYF. CDR3 DNA sequence: TGTGCCACCGGGAAGGGACAGGGGGACACGGGGGGCGATACGCAGTATTTT.

The V and J genes are TRBV4-3 and TRBJ2-1; 9 bases line up with TRBD2. V was pared by 1 base and J by 0 bases, with 4 bases of the junction left unmatched. Germline V gives CDR1 LGHNA, CDR2 YSLEER. The CDR3 consists of 17 residues. The CDR3 protein is CASSQGVAGASYNEQFF. Here the CDR3 DNA reads TGCGCCAGCAGCCAAGGGGTAGCGGGGGCCTCCTACAATGAGCAGTTCTTC.

For the CDR3, the DNA is TGTGCCAGCATGAGGGGGGGGTTTAGTGAAAAACTGTTTTTT. Translated: CASMRGGFSEKLFF. The chain employs TRBV2 and TRBJ1-4; weak D call: TRBD1 (6 bases). Trimming cost V 7 bases and J 7 bases, with 16 bases left between them. There are 14 residues in the CDR3. Germline CDR1 SNHLY, CDR2 FYNNEI. Complete variable domain (other parts from reference TRBV2 and TRBJ1-4): EPEVTQTPSHQVTQMGQEVILRCVPISNHLYFYWYRQILGQKVEFLVSFYNNEISEKSEIFDDQFSVERPDGSNFTLKIRSTKLEDSAMYFCASMRGGFSEKLFFGSGTQLSVL.

This chain uses TRBV6-5 with TRBJ1-1, with D unclear. This CDR3 comprises 12 residues. The germline V gene has CDR1 MNHEY and CDR2 SVGAGI. Trimming shortened V by 0 bases and J by 7 bases, and 6 bases separated the two germline ends. CDR3 nucleotide sequence: TGTGCCAGCAGTTACTCGCGGGGTGAAGCTTTCTTT. Protein sequence: CASSYSRGEAFF.